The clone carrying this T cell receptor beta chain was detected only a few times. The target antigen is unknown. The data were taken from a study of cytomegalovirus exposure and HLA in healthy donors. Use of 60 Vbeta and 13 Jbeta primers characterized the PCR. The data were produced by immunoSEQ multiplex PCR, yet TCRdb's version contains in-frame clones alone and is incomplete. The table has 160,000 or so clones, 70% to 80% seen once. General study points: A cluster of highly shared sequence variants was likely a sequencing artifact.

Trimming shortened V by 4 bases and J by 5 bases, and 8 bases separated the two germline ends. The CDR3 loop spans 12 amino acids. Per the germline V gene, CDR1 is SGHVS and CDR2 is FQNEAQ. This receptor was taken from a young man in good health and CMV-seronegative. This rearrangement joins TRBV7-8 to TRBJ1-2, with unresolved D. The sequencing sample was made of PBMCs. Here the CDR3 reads CASSSNGYGYTF. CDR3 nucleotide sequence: TGTGCCAGCAGCTCGAACGGGTATGGCTACACCTTC.